A selection of T cell receptor beta chains follows, all from one sample in a study of blood T cell repertoires in COVID-19. Sequencing used immunoSEQ multiplex PCR; TCRdb keeps in-frame clones, though not all of them. The sample holds about 83,000 clones, approximately 86% seen once. Sequenced: peripheral blood. All receptors derive from a woman in her forties or fifties with active or convalescent COVID-19. Both conserved end residues are part of each CDR3. Fields, in order: J gene, V gene, clone size, D gene, CDR3 protein, CDR3 DNA. A D gene is named only where the DNA matches it firmly. Clone size appears in some rows only: once, few, many, or a class for an expanded clone.

TRBJ2-2,TRBV5-6,.,.,CASSFNSGELFF,TGTGCCAGCAGCTTTAATTCCGGGGAGCTGTTTTTT
TRBJ1-2,TRBV7-9,once,.,CASSLDSGKDYGYTF,TGTGCCAGCAGCTTAGATTCAGGGAAAGACTATGGCTACACCTTC
TRBJ1-4,TRBV20-1,.,TRBD1,CSASETGGAEKLFF,TGCAGTGCTAGTGAGACAGGGGGCGCCGAAAAACTGTTTTTT
TRBJ1-1,TRBV14,.,.,CASRGGELSEAFF,TGTGCCAGCAGGGGGGGGGAACTCTCTGAAGCTTTCTTT
TRBJ1-6,TRBV5-6,.,TRBD1,CASSWEAGTENSPLHF,TGTGCCAGCAGCTGGGAGGCCGGGACAGAGAATTCACCCCTCCACTTT
TRBJ2-3,TRBV6-5,.,TRBD1,CASSSMGQVTDTQYF,TGTGCCAGCAGTTCAATGGGACAGGTTACAGATACGCAGTATTTT
TRBJ2-7,TRBV5-6,.,TRBD1,CASSLVVGTATYEQYF,TGTGCCAGCAGCTTGGTGGTCGGGACAGCTACCTACGAGCAGTACTTC
TRBJ1-2,TRBV6-5,.,.,CASSYGAGNGYTF,TGTGCCAGCAGTTACGGGGCAGGGAACGGCTACACCTTC
TRBJ2-3,TRBV6-2/TRBV6-3,.,.,CASSWGLRVDTQYF,TGTGCCAGCAGTTGGGGGCTACGGGTAGATACGCAGTATTTT
TRBJ1-2,TRBV11-2,.,.,CASSLSPSNYGYTF,TGTGCCAGCAGCTTATCGCCCAGTAACTATGGCTACACCTTC
TRBJ1-1,TRBV27,.,.,CASSLRLRGTMNTEAFF,TGTGCCAGCAGTTTAAGATTAAGGGGAACGATGAACACTGAAGCTTTCTTT
TRBJ2-7,TRBV27,.,TRBD1,CASSSRTGLGYEQYF,TGTGCCAGCAGTTCCAGGACAGGGTTAGGATACGAGCAGTACTTC
TRBJ2-5,TRBV29-1,.,TRBD2,CSVEGLAGETQYF,TGCAGCGTTGAAGGACTAGCCGGCGAGACCCAGTACTTC
TRBJ2-4,TRBV6-1,.,TRBD2,CASSEGPSGAIQYF,TGTGCCAGCAGTGAAGGCCCTAGCGGGGCGATTCAGTACTTC
TRBJ2-7,TRBV4-3,few,.,CASSQETSYEQYF,TGCGCCAGCAGCCAAGAGACTAGCTACGAGCAGTACTTC
TRBJ2-7,TRBV24-1,.,.,CATSDLSEEQYF,TGTGCCACCAGTGATTTGAGTGAGGAGCAGTACTTC
TRBJ2-7,TRBV5-1,once,.,CASSFAAGARSYEQYF,TGCGCCAGCAGCTTTGCGGCGGGGGCGCGATCCTACGAGCAGTACTTC
TRBJ1-2,TRBV2,.,.,CASPAPIWLRSDYGYTF,TGTGCCAGCCCCGCACCAATTTGGTTACGGAGCGACTATGGCTACACCTTC
TRBJ2-1,TRBV30,once,.,CAWEEGVYNEQFF,TGTGCCTGGGAAGAGGGCGTCTACAATGAGCAGTTCTTC
TRBJ2-1,TRBV7-3,.,TRBD2,CASSHSGGATNEQFF,TGTGCCAGCAGCCATAGCGGGGGGGCGACGAATGAGCAGTTCTTC
TRBJ1-2,TRBV2,.,TRBD1,CVTAGWGRGRGGYTF,TGTGTGACAGCGGGTTGGGGCAGGGGGCGAGGTGGCTACACCTTC
TRBJ2-1,TRBV27,once,TRBD1,CASRGIGGPTRNEQFF,TGTGCCAGCAGGGGCATAGGGGGCCCCACGAGGAATGAGCAGTTCTTC
TRBJ2-3,TRBV7-9,.,TRBD2,CASSSKATGGGTDTQYF,TGTGCCAGCAGCTCAAAGGCAACGGGGGGGGGCACAGATACGCAGTATTTT
TRBJ2-6,TRBV7-9,once,.,CASSLAQNRAISGANVLTF,TGTGCCAGCAGCTTAGCGCAAAACAGGGCAATCTCTGGGGCCAACGTCCTGACTTTC
TRBJ1-2,TRBV7-8,many,TRBD1,CASSSGDRVSGYTF,TGTGCCAGCAGCTCAGGAGACAGGGTTTCTGGCTACACCTTC
TRBJ1-1,TRBV5-4,.,.,CASSLDGPVNTEAFF,TGTGCCAGCAGCTTGGATGGGCCCGTTAACACTGAAGCTTTCTTT